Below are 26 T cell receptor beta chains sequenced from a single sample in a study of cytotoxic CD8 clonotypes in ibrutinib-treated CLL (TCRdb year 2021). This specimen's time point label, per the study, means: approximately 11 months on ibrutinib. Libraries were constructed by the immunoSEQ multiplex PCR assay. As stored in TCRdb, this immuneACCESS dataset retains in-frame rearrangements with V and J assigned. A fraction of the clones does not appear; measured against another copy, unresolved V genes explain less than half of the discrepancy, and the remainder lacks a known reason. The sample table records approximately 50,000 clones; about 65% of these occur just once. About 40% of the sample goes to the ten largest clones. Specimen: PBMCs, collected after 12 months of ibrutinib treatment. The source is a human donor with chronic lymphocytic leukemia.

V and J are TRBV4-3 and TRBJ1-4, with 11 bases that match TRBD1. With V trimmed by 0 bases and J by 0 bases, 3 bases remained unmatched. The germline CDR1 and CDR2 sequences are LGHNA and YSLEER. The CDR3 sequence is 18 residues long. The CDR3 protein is CASSQDGQGAATNEKLFF. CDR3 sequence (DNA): TGCGCCAGCAGCCAAGACGGACAGGGGGCGGCAACTAATGAAAAACTGTTTTTT.

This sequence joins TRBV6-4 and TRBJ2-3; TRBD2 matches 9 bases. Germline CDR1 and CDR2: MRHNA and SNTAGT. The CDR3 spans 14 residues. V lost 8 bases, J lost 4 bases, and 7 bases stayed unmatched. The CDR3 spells CASRLAGDSDTQYF. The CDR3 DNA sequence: TGTGCCAGCCGATTAGCGGGAGACTCAGATACGCAGTATTTT.

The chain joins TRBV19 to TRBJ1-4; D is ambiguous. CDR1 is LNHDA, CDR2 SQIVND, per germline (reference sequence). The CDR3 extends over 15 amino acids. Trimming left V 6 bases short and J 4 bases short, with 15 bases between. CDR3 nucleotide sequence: TGTGCCAGTAGAAAGACGGGAGGGAGTAATGAAAAACTGTTTTTT. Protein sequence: CASRKTGGSNEKLFF.

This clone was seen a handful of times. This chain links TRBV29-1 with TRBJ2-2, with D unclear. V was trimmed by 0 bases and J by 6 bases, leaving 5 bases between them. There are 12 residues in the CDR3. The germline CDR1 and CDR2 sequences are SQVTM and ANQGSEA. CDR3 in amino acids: CSVEDGAGELFF. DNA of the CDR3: TGCAGCGTTGAAGATGGGGCCGGGGAGCTGTTTTTT.

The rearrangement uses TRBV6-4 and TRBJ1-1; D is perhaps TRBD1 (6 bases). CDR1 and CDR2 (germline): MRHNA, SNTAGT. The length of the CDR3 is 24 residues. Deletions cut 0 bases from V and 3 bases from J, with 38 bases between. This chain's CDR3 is CASSDSTRRSSWGEPGVRDTEAFF. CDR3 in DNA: TGTGCCAGCAGTGACTCGACTCGTAGGTCGAGTTGGGGAGAGCCAGGGGTAAGGGACACTGAAGCTTTCTTT.

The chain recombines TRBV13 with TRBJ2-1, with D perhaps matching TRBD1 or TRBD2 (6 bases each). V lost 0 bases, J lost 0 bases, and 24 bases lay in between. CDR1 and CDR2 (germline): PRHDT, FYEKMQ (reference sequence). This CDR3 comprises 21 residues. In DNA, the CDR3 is TGTGCCAGCAGCTTAGGCCTGTCCGGGGGCTTTTTCCTGGGCTCCTACAATGAGCAGTTCTTC. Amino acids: CASSLGLSGGFFLGSYNEQFF.

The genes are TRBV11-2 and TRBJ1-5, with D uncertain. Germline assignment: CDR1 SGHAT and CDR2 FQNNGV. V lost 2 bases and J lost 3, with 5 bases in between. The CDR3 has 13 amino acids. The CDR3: CASSLSFNQPQHF. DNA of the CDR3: TGTGCCAGCAGCTTAAGCTTCAATCAGCCCCAGCATTTT.

The CDR3 bases are TGTGCCAGTAGTAACGGACAGGTTCATCAGCCCCAGCATTTT. It yields the protein CASSNGQVHQPQHF. The J gene is TRBJ1-5, the V gene TRBV19, with 7 nucleotides matching TRBD1. CDR1 and CDR2 (germline): LNHDA, SQIVND (reference sequence). Trimming took 4 bases from V and 5 from J; bases not matched to a gene: 5. The CDR3 is made up of 14 amino acids.

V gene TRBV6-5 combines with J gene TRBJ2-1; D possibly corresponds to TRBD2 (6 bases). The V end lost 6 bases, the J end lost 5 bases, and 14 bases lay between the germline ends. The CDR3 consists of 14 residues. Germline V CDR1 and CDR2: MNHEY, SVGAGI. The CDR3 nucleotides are TGTGCCAGCAGCTTAGGACTACCGAACAATGAGCAGTTCTTC. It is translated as CASSLGLPNNEQFF.

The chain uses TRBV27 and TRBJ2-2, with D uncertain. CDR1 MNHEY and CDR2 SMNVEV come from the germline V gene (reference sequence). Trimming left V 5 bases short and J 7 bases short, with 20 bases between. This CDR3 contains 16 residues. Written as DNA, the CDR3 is TGTGCCAGCAGTCAATACCTAGGACGAATCGGCGGGGAGCTGTTTTTT. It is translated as CASSQYLGRIGGELFF.

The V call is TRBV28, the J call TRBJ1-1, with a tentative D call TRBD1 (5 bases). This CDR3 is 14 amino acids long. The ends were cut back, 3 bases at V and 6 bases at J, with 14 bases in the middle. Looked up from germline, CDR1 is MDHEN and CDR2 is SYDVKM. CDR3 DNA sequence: TGTGCCAGCAGTTTCGGATCCCTGGGGCCTGAAGCTTTCTTT. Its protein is CASSFGSLGPEAFF.

CDR3 amino acids: CASRYTFSRSDYTDTQYF. CDR3 bases: TGTGCCAGCAGGTATACGTTCTCGCGGAGTGATTACACAGATACGCAGTATTTT. The chain employs TRBV7-8 and TRBJ2-3, with D unclear. The CDR3 consists of 18 residues. Germline CDR1 SGHVS, CDR2 FQNEAQ. V lost 6 bases and J lost 2, with 24 bases in between.

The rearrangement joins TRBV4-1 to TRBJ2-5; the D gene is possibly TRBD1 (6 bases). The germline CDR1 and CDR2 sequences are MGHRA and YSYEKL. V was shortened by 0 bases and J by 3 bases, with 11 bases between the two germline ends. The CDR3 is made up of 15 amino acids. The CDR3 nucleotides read TGCGCCAGCAGCCAAGATCAGGGGTCGGAAGAGACCCAGTACTTC. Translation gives CASSQDQGSEETQYF.

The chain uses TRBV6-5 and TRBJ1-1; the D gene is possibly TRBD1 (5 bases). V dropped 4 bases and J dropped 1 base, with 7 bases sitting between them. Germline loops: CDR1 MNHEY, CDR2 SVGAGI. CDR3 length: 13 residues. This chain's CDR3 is CASSWGGNTEAFF. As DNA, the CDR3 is TGTGCCAGCAGTTGGGGGGGGAACACTGAAGCTTTCTTT.

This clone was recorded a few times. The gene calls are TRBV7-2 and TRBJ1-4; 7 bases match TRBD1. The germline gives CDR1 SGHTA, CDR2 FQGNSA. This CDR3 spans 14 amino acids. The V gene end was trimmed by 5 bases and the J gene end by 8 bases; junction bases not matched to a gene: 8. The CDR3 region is CASSRDSQGEKLFF. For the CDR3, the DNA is TGTGCCAGCAGCAGGGACAGCCAAGGGGAAAAACTGTTTTTT.

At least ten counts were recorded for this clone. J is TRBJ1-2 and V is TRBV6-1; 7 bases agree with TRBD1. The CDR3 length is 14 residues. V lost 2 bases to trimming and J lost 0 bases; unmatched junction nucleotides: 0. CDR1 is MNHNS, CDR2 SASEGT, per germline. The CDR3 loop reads CASSEQGANYGYTF. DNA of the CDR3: TGTGCCAGCAGTGAACAGGGGGCTAACTATGGCTACACCTTC.

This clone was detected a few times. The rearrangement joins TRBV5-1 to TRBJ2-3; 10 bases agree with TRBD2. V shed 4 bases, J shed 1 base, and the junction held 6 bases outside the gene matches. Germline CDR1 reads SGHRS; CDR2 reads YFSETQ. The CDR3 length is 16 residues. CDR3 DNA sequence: TGCGCCAGCAGCGGAGGACTAGCGGTCGGCACAGATACGCAGTATTTT. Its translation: CASSGGLAVGTDTQYF. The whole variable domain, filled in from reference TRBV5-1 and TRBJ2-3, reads KAGVTQTPRYLIKTRGQQVTLSCSPISGHRSVSWYQQTPGQGLQFLFEYFSETQRNKGNFPGRFSGRQFSNSRSEMNVSTLELGDSALYLCASSGGLAVGTDTQYFGPGTRLTVL.

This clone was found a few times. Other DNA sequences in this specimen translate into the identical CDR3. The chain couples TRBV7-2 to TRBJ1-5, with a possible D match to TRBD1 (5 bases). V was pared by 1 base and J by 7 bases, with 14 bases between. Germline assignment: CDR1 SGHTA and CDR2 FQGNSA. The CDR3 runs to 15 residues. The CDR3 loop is CASSLDGGGLQPQHF. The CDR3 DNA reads TGTGCCAGCAGCTTAGACGGGGGAGGCCTCCAGCCCCAGCATTTT.

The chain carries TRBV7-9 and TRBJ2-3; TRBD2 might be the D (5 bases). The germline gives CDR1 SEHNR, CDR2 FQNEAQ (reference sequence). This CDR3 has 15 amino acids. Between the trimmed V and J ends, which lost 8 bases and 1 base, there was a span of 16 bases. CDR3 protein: CASSLRGFGTDTQYF. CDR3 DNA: TGTGCCAGCTCGCTCCGGGGATTCGGCACAGATACGCAGTATTTT. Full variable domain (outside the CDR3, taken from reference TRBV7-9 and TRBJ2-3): DTGVSQNPRHKITKRGQNVTFRCDPISEHNRLYWYRQTLGQGPEFLTYFQNEAQLEKSRLLSDRFSAERPKGSFSTLEIQRTEQGDSAMYLCASSLRGFGTDTQYFGPGTRLTVL.

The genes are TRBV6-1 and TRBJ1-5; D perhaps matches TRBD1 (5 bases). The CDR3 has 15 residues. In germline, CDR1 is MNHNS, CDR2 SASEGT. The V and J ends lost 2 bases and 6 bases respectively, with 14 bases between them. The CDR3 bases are TGTGCCAGCAGTGAAAGTTGGGGGGGTGGTCAGCCCCAGCATTTT. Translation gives CASSESWGGGQPQHF.

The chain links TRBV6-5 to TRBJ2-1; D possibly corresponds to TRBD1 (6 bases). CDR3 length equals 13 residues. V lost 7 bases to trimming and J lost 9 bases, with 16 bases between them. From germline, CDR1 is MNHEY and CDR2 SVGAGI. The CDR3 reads CASIGTGKTEQFF. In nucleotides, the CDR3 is TGTGCCAGCATAGGAACAGGGAAGACTGAGCAGTTCTTC.

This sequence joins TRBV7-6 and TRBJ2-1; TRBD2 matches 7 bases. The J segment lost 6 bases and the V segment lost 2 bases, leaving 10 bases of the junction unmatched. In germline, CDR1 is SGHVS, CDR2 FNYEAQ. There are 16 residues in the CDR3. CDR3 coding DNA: TGTGCCAGCAGCTTACGGGCTAGCGGTCCGGCCAATGAGCAGTTCTTC. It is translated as CASSLRASGPANEQFF.

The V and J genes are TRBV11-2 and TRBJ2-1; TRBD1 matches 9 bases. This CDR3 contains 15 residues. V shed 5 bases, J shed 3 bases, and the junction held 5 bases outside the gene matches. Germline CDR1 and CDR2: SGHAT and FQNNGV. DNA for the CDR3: TGTGCCAGCAGCATCCGGGACAGGGACTACAATGAGCAGTTCTTC. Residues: CASSIRDRDYNEQFF.

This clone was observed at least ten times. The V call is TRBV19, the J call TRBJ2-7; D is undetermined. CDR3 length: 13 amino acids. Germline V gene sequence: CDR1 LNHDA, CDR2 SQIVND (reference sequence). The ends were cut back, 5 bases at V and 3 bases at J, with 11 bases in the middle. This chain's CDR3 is CASSQAGNYEQYF. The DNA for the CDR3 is TGTGCCAGTAGTCAAGCCGGTAACTACGAGCAGTACTTC. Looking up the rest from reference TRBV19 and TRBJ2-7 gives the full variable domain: DGGITQSPKYLFRKEGQNVTLSCEQNLNHDAMYWYRQDPGQGLRLIYYSQIVNDFQKGDIAEGYSVSREKKESFPLTVTSAQKNPTAFYLCASSQAGNYEQYFGPGTRLTVT.

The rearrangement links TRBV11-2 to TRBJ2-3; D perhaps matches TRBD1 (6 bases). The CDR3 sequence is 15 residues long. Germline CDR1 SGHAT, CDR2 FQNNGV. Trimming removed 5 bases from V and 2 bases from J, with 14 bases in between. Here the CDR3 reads CASSVRQAITDTQYF. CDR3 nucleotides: TGTGCCAGCAGCGTTAGACAGGCGATCACAGATACGCAGTATTTT.

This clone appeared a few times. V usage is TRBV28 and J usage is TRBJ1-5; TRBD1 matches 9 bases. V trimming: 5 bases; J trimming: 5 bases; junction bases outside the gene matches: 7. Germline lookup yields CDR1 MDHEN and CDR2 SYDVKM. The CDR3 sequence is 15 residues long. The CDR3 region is CASSATGGYHQPQHF. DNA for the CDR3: TGTGCCAGCAGTGCGACAGGGGGTTATCATCAGCCCCAGCATTTT.